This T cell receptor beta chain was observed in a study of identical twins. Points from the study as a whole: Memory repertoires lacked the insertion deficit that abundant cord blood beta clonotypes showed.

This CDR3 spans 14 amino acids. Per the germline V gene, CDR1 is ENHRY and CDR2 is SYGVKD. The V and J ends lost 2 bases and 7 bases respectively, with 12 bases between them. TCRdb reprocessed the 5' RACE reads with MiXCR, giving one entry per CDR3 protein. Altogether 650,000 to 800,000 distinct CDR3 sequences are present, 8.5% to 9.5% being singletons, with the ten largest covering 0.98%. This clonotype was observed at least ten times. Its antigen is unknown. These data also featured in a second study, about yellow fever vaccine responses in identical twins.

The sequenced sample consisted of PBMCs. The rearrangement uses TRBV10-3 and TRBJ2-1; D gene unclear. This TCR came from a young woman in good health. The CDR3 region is CAISEAQVGNEQFF. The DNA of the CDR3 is TGTGCCATCAGTGAGGCCCAGGTTGGGAATGAGCAGTTCTTC.